The clone carrying this T cell receptor (beta chain) was seen a handful of times. Antigen: not known. The study left out patients who had uncontrolled infection, other autoimmune disease, pregnancy or lactation. Initially, at the first diagnosis of hyperthyroidism and before any ophthalmopathy symptoms, blood was sampled. The data were taken from a study of T cells in Graves' hyperthyroidism and ophthalmopathy. This CDR3 region has 13 residues. The V gene's germline CDR1 is MGHRA and CDR2 YSYEKL. The V end lost 1 base, the J end lost 6 bases, and 6 bases lay between the germline ends. The study, taken as a whole, reports: Ophthalmopathy was distinguished from stable hyperthyroidism by 13 V-J signatures.

TCR beta CDR3 regions were amplified from RNA transcripts. First-round RT-PCR with HTBI primers amplified the TCR CDR3 region. TCRdb used MiXCR to reprocess the multiplex PCR reads, holding one entry per CDR3 protein. The table includes 300,000 to 450,000 distinct CDR3 sequences, roughly 13% detected once. The receptor was isolated from a man younger than 45 with Graves' hyperthyroidism that later progressed to Graves' ophthalmopathy. Material for sequencing was blood. J is TRBJ2-2 and V is TRBV4-1; D perhaps matches TRBD1 (6 bases). The CDR3 here is CASSQAGAGELFF. The CDR3 region has the DNA TGCGCCAGCAGCCAAGCAGGGGCCGGGGAGCTGTTTTTT.